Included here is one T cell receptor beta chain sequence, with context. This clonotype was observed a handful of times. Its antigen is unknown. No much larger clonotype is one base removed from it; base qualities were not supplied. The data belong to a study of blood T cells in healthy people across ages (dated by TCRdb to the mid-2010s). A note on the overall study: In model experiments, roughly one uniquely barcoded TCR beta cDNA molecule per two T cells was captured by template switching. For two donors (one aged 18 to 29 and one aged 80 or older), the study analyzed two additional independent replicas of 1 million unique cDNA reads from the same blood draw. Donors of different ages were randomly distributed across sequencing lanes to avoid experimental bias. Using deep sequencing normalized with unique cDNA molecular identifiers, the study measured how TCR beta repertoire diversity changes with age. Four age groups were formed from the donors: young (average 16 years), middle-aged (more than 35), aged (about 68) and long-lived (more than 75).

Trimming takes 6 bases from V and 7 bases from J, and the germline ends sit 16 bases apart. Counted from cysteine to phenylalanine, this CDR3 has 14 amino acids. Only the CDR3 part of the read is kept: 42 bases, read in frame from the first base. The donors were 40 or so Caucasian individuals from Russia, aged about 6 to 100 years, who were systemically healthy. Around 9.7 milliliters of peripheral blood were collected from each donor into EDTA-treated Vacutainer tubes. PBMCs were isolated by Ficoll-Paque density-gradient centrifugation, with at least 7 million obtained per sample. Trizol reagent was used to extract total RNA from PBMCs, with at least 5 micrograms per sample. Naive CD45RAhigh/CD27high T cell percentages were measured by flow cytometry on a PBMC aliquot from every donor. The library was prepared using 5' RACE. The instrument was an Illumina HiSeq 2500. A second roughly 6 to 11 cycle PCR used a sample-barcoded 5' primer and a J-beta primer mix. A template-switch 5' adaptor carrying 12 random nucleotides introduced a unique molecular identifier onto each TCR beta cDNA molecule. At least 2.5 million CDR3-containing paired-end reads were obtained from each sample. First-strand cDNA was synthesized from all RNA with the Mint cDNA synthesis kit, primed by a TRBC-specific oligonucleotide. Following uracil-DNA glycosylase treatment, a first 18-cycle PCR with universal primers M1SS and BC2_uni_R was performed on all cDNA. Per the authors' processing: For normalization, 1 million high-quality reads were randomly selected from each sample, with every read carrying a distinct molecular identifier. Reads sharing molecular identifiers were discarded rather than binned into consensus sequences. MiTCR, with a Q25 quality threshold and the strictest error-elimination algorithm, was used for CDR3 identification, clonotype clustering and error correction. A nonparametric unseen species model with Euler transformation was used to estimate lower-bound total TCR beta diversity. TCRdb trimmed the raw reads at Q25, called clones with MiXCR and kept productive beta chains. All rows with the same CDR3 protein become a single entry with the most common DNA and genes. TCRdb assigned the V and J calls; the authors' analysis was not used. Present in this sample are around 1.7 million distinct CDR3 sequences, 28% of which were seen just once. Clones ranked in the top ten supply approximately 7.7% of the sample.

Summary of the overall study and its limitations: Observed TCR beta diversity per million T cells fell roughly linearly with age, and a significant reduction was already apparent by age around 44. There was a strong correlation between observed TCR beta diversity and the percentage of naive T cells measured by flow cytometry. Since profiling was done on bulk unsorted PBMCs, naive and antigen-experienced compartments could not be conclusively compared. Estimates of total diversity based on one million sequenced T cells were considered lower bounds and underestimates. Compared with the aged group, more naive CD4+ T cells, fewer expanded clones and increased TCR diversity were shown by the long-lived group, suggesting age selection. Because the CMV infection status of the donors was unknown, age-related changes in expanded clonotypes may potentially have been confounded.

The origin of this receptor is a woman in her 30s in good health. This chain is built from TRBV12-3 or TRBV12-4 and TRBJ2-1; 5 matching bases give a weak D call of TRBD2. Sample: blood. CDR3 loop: CASSLPGKTNEQFF. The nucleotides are TGTGCCAGCAGCCTACCGGGGAAAACGAATGAGCAGTTCTTC.